A single T cell receptor beta chain is shown here with its context. As yet, its antigen is unknown. This specimen belongs to a study of cytomegalovirus exposure and HLA in healthy donors. Overall study context: The same platform used for the 650 to 850 first-cohort repertoires was also used for the 95 to 150 validation repertoires, as a later analysis reported.

Study findings and constraints: It was reported that the classifier diagnosed cytomegalovirus status with high specificity and sensitivity in both the original and validation cohorts. In vitro data verified a few CMV-associated chains as specific for CMV antigens. There were around 160 TCR beta chains listed as cytomegalovirus-associated.

Trimming removed 3 bases from V and 7 bases from J, with 16 bases in between. This CDR3 has 15 amino acids. Germline CDR1 LNHDA, CDR2 SQIVND (reference sequence). Clones were read by immunoSEQ multiplex PCR, and TCRdb kept only the in-frame ones, dropping some. This sample yields about 56,000 clones, of which 85% to 95% are seen a single time; around 5.5% belongs to the top ten. This TCR was sampled from a young woman in good health and CMV-seronegative. The sample taken for sequencing was PBMCs. The genes are TRBV19 and TRBJ1-5; perhaps TRBD1 as D (5 bases). Here the CDR3 reads CASSIIGGGGQPQHF. DNA for the CDR3: TGTGCCAGTAGTATCATCGGGGGGGGTGGGCAGCCCCAGCATTTT.